The TCR beta chain under discussion was sequenced for a study of early T cells in non-severe SARS-CoV-2 infection. Trimming shortened V by 3 bases and J by 2 bases, and 7 bases separated the two germline ends. This CDR3 region has 13 residues. Germline V gene lookup returns CDR1 SGDLS and CDR2 YYNGEE. TCRdb processed the 5' RACE reads anew with MiXCR; each CDR3 protein has one entry. Of around 80,000 distinct CDR3 sequences in the sample, about 11% are singletons; the top ten hold approximately 12%. The sequencing here drew on whole blood, taken at baseline. The clonotype originates from an adult who was a healthcare worker with PCR-confirmed SARS-CoV-2 infection or an uninfected control (not recorded which). The chain recombines TRBV9 with TRBJ2-3, with D perhaps being TRBD1 or TRBD2 (5 bases each). As DNA, the CDR3 is TGTGCCAGCAGCGACGGGACCACAGATACGCAGTATTTT. Translation gives CASSDGTTDTQYF. Full variable domain (missing parts from reference TRBV9 and TRBJ2-3): DSGVTQTPKHLITATGQRVTLRCSPRSGDLSVYWYQQSLDQGLQFLIQYYNGEERAKGNILERFSAQQFPDLHSELNLSSLELGDSALYFCASSDGTTDTQYFGPGTRLTVL.